Given below is one TCR beta chain in context. These data belong to a study of blood T cell repertoires in COVID-19. Study-wide context: The cDNA or gDNA used as material had been derived from T cells, B-cell-depleted T cells, or PBMCs.

This CDR3 is 13 amino acids long. The germline CDR1 and CDR2 sequences are MNHNS and SASEGT. V shed 11 bases and J 0 bases; nucleotides not matched to a gene: 5. Original handling: Amplified reference gene primers provided the basis for estimating nucleated cell counts. Data came from immunoSEQ multiplex PCR; TCRdb stores just in-frame clones and leaves some out. Clonal size and the V and J genes are those of that table, whereas D and trimming came from the DNA. The sample records approximately 75,000 clones, over 60% being singletons. The source is a woman over 75 with active or convalescent COVID-19. V gene TRBV6-1 combines with J gene TRBJ2-3, with TRBD2 matching 7 bases. Input material: peripheral blood. CDR3: CAGGGSSTDTQYF. In nucleotides, the CDR3 is TGTGCCGGGGGGGGGTCTAGCACAGATACGCAGTATTTT.